Listed below are T cell receptor beta chains from one sample, sequenced in a study of cytomegalovirus exposure and HLA in healthy donors. The method was immunoSEQ multiplex PCR; TCRdb's version includes in-frame clones alone and lacks a portion of them. The data contain about 130,000 clones, 80% to 90% of them singletons. The material sequenced was PBMCs. The receptors derive from a man aged 50 to 60 in good health and CMV-seronegative. Both conserved end residues are part of each CDR3.

v_call	j_call	cdr3_aa
TRBV13	TRBJ1-2	CASSLDTTYGYTF
TRBV30	TRBJ2-5	CAWGLRGGETQYF
TRBV11-3	TRBJ2-7	CASSLYANYEQYF
TRBV19	TRBJ1-2	CASRGQPTNYGYTF
TRBV19	TRBJ1-4	CASSNPGQANEKLFF
TRBV10-3	.	CAIGDSAYEQYF
TRBV6-1	TRBJ2-1	CASSEVWANEQFF
TRBV18	TRBJ1-4	CASSADRQEKLFF
TRBV2	TRBJ1-1	CASRGGDGTEAFF
TRBV2	TRBJ2-7	CASSNDQQQPRVYEQYF
TRBV6-5	TRBJ2-5	CASSYSGRTDQETQYF
TRBV19	TRBJ2-5	CASRLRGEETQYF
TRBV10-3	TRBJ1-2	CAISESAGEGPDGYTF
TRBV4-2	TRBJ1-6	CASSQVRRGPSYNSPLHF
TRBV9	TRBJ1-6	CASNHRDPNSPLHF
TRBV19	TRBJ1-5	CASSIVQGDNQPQHF
TRBV27	TRBJ1-2	CASSTNRDRYTF
TRBV10-3	TRBJ2-1	CAISKTGVSGNEQFF
TRBV5-6	TRBJ2-7	CASRGAGRYEQYF
TRBV6-5	TRBJ2-1	CASSIHRGLINEQFF
TRBV19	TRBJ2-2	CASSWGGGVLGELFF
TRBV5-6	TRBJ1-2	CASSLVGNYGYTF
TRBV29-1	TRBJ1-2	CSVEERTGTYGYTF
TRBV27	TRBJ2-1	CASREAGSVGEQFF
TRBV7-9	TRBJ1-4	CASSSNGGHEAEKLFF
TRBV5-1	TRBJ2-2	CASRQGQPTGELFF
TRBV2	TRBJ2-3	CASSLQGVTQYF
TRBV13	TRBJ2-1	CASSPLRGAREQFF
TRBV10-3	TRBJ1-6	CAIRGNSGQTGENSPLHF
TRBV4-1	TRBJ1-4	CASSHLGTGEKLFF
TRBV7-7	TRBJ2-2	CASSPTSARGELFF
TRBV7-9	TRBJ2-3	CASSPRRGDTQYF
TRBV11-3	TRBJ1-5	CARPDRGSNQPQHF
TRBV11-2	TRBJ2-7	CASSFFRGDYEQYF
TRBV7-9	TRBJ1-3	CASSSSETGSDGNTIYF
TRBV6-6	TRBJ1-6	CASSYDGVGSPLHF
TRBV2	TRBJ1-3	CASRPEVDGNTIYF
TRBV7-9	TRBJ1-2	CASSPQPGTTNYGYTF
TRBV7-2	TRBJ2-7	CASSLSPGDYEQYF
TRBV9	TRBJ2-3	CASSVSSGGTDTQYF
TRBV27	TRBJ2-4	CASSLSASGGLNIQYF
TRBV19	TRBJ2-7	CASSDRGIDEQYF
TRBV11-3	TRBJ1-1	CASSLDRRTEAFF
TRBV2	TRBJ1-6	CAGRGRGDHNSPLHF
TRBV2	TRBJ2-5	CARLVSETQYF